What follows describes a single T cell receptor beta chain. The antigen is undetermined. This entry comes from a study of T-cell memory formation after mild COVID-19. Study overall: For the most part, TCR clusters were specific to one donor. Study findings and constraints: Researchers found some responding clones in pre-infection memory, a sign that cross-reactive memory joined. Most CD4+ clones that shrank were in CM and EM, while CD8+ ones turned up in EMRA.

5'RACE with constant-segment primers built TCRalpha and TCRbeta cDNA libraries with UMIs. TCRdb redid the calling of the 5' RACE reads with MiXCR, one entry per CDR3 protein. The repertoire holds under 150,000 distinct CDR3 sequences, with roughly 15% as singletons. The sample was PBMCs or a T cell subset sorted from them (not recorded which). The receptor's source is an adult woman who had mild COVID-19 (a few samples of this study predate the infection). Cell type and time point are not known.

DNA for the CDR3: TGTGCCATCAGCGGCGGGGGAGAATACGAGCAGTACTTC. Protein: CAISGGGEYEQYF. The J gene is TRBJ2-7, the V gene TRBV10-3, with 7 bases aligning to TRBD2. V lost 6 bases and J lost 4; bases outside the gene matches: 6. Germline CDR1 reads ENHRY; CDR2 reads SYGVKD. The CDR3 covers 13 residues.